This TCR beta chain was sequenced in a study of blood T cell repertoires in COVID-19. Those enrolled, adults aged roughly 18 to 89 years, came from fewer than 25 US areas. This table comes from immunoSEQ multiplex PCR, and its TCRdb copy is limited to in-frame clones, with some not included. The data show around 230,000 clones, approximately 90% seen once. The J segment lost 6 bases and the V segment lost 4 bases, leaving 9 bases of the junction unmatched. The germline V gene has CDR1 ENHRY and CDR2 SYGVKD. The CDR3 covers 17 residues. The V call is TRBV10-3, the J call TRBJ2-1, with 13 nucleotides matching TRBD2. This TCR came from a woman aged 40 to 50 with acute COVID-19. The sequenced sample consisted of PBMCs or T cells enriched from blood (not recorded which). DNA for the CDR3: TGTGCCATCAGTGGCCAGTTGGGACTAGCGGGAATCAATGAGCAGTTCTTC. Protein product: CAISGQLGLAGINEQFF.